Listed below are T cell receptor beta chains from one sample, sequenced in a study of blood T cell repertoires in COVID-19. Sequencing used immunoSEQ multiplex PCR; TCRdb keeps in-frame clones, though not all of them. There are 150,000 to 250,000 clones in the sample; 70% to 80% occur only once, and less than 7% lies in the top ten. Sequencing was carried out using peripheral blood. The receptors derive from a woman aged 40 to 50 with COVID-19, enrolled during active disease. Each CDR3 is given with its conserved first and last residue. The order of the fields is J gene, V gene, CDR3 protein.

>TRBJ2-1|TRBV29-1
CSGRRLADRPLYNEQFF
>TRBJ1-2|TRBV4-2
CASSQRVQGDGYTF
>TRBJ1-2|TRBV19
CASSIGTTSSYGYTF
>TRBJ2-7|TRBV3-1/TRBV3-2
CASRKSGPYEQYF
>TRBJ2-7|TRBV10-2
CASRRGGHEQYF
>TRBJ2-7|TRBV7-2
CASKREAKFTGDPSYEQYF
>TRBJ2-2|TRBV5-1
CASSPGVASRGNTGELFF
>TRBJ2-6|TRBV5-5
CASSFWGGLAGANVLTF
>TRBJ1-1|TRBV9
CASSLNPGETSNTEAFF
>TRBJ1-4|TRBV6-1
CASSDDGAYEKLFF
>TRBJ1-2|TRBV19
CASSIRVDGYTF
>TRBJ1-2|TRBV7-2
CASRGVGTDRPYGYTF
>TRBJ1-1|TRBV9
CASSAIGVEMNTEAFF
>TRBJ2-5|TRBV6-4
CASSTTGGLGETQYF
>TRBJ1-6|TRBV10-3
CAITRGFLSPLHF
>TRBJ1-2|TRBV27
CASRPPGGAVGYTF
>TRBJ2-3|TRBV14
CASSQDMGLMFDTQYF
>TRBJ2-7|TRBV19
CASSGLADEQYF
>TRBJ1-5|TRBV6-1
CASSEADRGQPQHF
>TRBJ1-5|TRBV5-6
CASSFQGIQPQHF
>TRBJ1-1|TRBV13
CASSLYRQGAFF
>TRBJ1-5|TRBV2
CASSEGGGQPQHF
>TRBJ2-1|TRBV4-1
CASSRGQGYNEQFF
>TRBJ2-2|TRBV5-1
CASSTQPPGDPGELFF
>TRBJ1-1|TRBV11-2
CASKRELDTEAFF
>TRBJ2-7|TRBV5-1
CASSSVGSGRESYEQYF
>TRBJ2-1|TRBV7-2
CASSGRSSGSYNEQFF
>TRBJ1-4|TRBV2
CATEVGRWNEKLFF
>TRBJ1-2|TRBV5-6
CASRWRAPNYGYTF
>TRBJ1-1|TRBV10-3
CAITPDRMNTEAFF
>TRBJ1-1|TRBV29-1
CSVEPRRGAFF
>TRBJ2-1|TRBV15
CATSRSSGPTNEQFF
>TRBJ2-1|TRBV7-3
CASSFGGGYNEQFF
>TRBJ1-3|TRBV7-3
CASSLGPGGSGNTIYF
>TRBJ1-5|TRBV30
CAWSFSRGQPQHF
>TRBJ2-5|TRBV27
CASSLGSGRGETQYF
>TRBJ2-7|TRBV21-1
CASSKDGGQRPEQYF
>TRBJ2-7|TRBV5-4
CASSGPGGGLYEQYF
>TRBJ1-1|TRBV18
CASSPLPLRDSEAFF
>TRBJ1-4|TRBV5-8
CASSLGVGRGPDEKLFF
>TRBJ2-7|TRBV4-1
CASSQESSRGEQYF
>TRBJ1-1|TRBV6-6
CASRETTVNTEAFF
>TRBJ2-3|TRBV7-2
CASAGGAPDTQYF
>TRBJ2-7|TRBV30
CAWNPGSYEQYF